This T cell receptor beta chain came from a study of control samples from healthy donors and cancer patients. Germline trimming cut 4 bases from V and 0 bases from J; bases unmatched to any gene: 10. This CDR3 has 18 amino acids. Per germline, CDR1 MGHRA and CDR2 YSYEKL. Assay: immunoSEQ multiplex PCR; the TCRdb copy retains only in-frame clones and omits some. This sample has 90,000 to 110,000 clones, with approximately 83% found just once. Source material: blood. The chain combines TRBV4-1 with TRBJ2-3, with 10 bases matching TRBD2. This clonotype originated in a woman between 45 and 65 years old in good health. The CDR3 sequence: CASSPNFLAGGSTDTQYF. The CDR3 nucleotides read TGCGCCAGCAGCCCAAATTTCTTAGCGGGGGGAAGCACAGATACGCAGTATTTT.